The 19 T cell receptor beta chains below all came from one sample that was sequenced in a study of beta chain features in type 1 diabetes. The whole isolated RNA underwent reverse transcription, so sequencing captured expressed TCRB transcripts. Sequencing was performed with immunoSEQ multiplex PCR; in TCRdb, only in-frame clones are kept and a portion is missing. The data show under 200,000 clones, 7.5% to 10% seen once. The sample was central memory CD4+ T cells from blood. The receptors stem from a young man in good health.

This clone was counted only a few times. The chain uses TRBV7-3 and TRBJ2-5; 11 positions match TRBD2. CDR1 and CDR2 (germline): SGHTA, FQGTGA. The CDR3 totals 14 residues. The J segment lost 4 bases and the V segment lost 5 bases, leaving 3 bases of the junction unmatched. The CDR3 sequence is CASSVAGGLETQYF. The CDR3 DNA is TGTGCCAGCAGCGTAGCGGGAGGGCTAGAGACCCAGTACTTC.

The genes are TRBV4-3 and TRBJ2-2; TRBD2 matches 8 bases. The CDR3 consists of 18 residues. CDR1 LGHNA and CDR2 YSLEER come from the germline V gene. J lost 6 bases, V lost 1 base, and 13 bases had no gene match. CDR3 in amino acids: CASSQVVRRREVPGELFF. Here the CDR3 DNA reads TGCGCCAGCAGCCAAGTGGTCCGGCGGCGGGAGGTCCCCGGGGAGCTGTTTTTT.

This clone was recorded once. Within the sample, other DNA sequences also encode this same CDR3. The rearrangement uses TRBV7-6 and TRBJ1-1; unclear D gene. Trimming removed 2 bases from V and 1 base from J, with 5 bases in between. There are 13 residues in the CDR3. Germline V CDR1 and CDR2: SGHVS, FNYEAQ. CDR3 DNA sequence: TGTGCCAGCAGCTTATCCCAGAACACTGAAGCTTTCTTT. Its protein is CASSLSQNTEAFF.

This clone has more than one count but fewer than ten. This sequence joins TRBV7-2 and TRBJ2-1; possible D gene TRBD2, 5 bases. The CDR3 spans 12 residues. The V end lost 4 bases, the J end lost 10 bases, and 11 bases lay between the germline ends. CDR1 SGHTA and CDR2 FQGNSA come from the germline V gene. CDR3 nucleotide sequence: TGTGCCAGCAGCTCGCTACTAGGGGAGCAGTTCTTC. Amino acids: CASSSLLGEQFF.

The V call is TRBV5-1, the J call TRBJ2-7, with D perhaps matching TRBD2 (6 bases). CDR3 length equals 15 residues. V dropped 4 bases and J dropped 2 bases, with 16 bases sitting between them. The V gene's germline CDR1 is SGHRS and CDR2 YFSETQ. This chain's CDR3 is CASSADGGGPYEQYF. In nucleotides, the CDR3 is TGCGCCAGCAGCGCCGATGGGGGAGGCCCCTACGAGCAGTACTTC.

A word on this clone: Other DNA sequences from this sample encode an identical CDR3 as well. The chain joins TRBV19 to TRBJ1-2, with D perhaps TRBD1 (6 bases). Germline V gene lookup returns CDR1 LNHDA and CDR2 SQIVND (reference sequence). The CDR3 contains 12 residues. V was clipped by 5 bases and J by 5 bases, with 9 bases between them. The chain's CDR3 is CASSRTEYGYTF. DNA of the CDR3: TGTGCCAGTAGTCGGACAGAATATGGCTACACCTTC.

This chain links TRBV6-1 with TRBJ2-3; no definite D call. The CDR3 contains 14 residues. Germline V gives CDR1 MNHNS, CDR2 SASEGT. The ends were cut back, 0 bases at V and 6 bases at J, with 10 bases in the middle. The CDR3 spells CASSEASRMDTQYF. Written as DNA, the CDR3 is TGTGCCAGCAGTGAAGCGTCCAGGATGGATACGCAGTATTTT.

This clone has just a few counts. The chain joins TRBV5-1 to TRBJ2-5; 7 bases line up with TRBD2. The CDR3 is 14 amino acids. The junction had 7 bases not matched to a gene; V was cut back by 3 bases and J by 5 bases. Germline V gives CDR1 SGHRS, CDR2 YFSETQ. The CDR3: CASSSTAGLETQYF. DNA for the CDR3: TGCGCCAGCAGCTCTACAGCGGGGCTGGAGACCCAGTACTTC.

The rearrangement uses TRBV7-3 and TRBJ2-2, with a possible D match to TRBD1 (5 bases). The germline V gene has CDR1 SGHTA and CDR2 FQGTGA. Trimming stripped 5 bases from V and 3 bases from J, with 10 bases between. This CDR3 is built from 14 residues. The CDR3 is CASSRVRDTGELFF. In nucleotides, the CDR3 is TGTGCCAGCAGCCGAGTCAGGGACACCGGGGAGCTGTTTTTT.

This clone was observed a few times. The CDR3 DNA follows: TGTGCCAGCAGCTTGACGGTCGGGGTGGTGGGTGAGCAGTACTTC. Residues: CASSLTVGVVGEQYF. This chain links TRBV5-8 with TRBJ2-7; TRBD2 is a possible D gene (5 bases). CDR1 is SGHTS and CDR2 is YDEGEE in the germline V gene. V lost 1 base to trimming and J lost 7 bases, with 18 bases between them. There are 15 residues in the CDR3.

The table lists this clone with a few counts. The CDR3 loop is CASSPNTGVNQPQHF. The CDR3 bases are TGTGCCAGCAGCCCCAATACGGGGGTCAATCAGCCCCAGCATTTT. The V and J genes are TRBV7-3 and TRBJ1-5; weak D call: TRBD1 (5 bases). V was pared by 5 bases and J by 3 bases, with 14 bases between. The length of the CDR3 is 15 residues. Germline lookup yields CDR1 SGHTA and CDR2 FQGTGA.

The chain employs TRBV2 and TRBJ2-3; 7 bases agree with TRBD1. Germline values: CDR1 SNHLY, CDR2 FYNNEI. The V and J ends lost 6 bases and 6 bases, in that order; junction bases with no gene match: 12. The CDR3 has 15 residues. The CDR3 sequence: CASRYLTGRQDTQYF. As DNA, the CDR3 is TGTGCCAGCAGATATTTGACAGGGCGCCAGGATACGCAGTATTTT.

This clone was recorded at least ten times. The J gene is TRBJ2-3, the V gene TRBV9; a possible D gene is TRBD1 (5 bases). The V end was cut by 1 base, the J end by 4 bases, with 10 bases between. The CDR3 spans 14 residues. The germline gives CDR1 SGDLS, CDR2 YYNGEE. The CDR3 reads CASSVRQGADTQYF. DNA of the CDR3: TGTGCCAGCAGCGTACGGCAGGGCGCAGATACGCAGTATTTT.

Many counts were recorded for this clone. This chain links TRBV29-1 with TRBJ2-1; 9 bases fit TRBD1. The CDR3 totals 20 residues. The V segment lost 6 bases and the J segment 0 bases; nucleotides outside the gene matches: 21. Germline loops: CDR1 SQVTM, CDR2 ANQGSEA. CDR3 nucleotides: TGCAGCGTCTACCATACTCTGGGACAGGGCATAGTGGGCTCCTACAATGAGCAGTTCTTC. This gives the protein CSVYHTLGQGIVGSYNEQFF.

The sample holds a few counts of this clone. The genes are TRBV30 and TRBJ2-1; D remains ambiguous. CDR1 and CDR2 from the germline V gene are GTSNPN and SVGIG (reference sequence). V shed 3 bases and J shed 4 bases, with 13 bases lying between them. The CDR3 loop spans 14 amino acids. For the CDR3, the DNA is TGTGCCTGGAGCTTTAGTGCGGTTTACAATGAGCAGTTCTTC. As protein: CAWSFSAVYNEQFF.

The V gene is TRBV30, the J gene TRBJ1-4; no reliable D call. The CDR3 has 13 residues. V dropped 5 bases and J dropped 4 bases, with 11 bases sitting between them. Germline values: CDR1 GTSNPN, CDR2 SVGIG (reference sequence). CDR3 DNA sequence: TGTGCCTGGTCGGACGGAGGTAATGAAAAACTGTTTTTT. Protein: CAWSDGGNEKLFF.

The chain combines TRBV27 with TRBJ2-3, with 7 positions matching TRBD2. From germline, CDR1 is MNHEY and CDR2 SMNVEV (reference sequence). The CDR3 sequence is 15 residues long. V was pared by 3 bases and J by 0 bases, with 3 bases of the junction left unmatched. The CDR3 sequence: CASSFRDYSTDTQYF. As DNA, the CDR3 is TGTGCCAGCAGTTTCCGGGACTACAGCACAGATACGCAGTATTTT.

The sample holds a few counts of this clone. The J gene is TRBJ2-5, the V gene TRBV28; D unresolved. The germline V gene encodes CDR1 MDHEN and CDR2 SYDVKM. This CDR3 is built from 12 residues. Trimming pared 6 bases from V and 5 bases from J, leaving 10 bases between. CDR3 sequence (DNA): TGTGCCAGCAGGATGAACGGGGAGACCCAGTACTTC. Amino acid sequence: CASRMNGETQYF. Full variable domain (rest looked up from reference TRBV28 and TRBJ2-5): DVKVTQSSRYLVKRTGEKVFLECVQDMDHENMFWYRQDPGLGLRLIYFSYDVKMKEKGDIPEGYSVSREKKERFSLILESASTNQTSMYLCASRMNGETQYFGPGTRLLVL.

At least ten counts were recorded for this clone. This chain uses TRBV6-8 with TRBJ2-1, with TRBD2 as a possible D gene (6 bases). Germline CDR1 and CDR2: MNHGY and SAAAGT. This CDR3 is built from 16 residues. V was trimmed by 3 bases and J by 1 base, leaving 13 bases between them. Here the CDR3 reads CASSYGGGESYNEQFF. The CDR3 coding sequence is TGTGCCAGCAGTTATGGAGGCGGGGAATCCTACAATGAGCAGTTCTTC.